This T cell receptor (beta chain) was sequenced during a study of T cells in Graves' hyperthyroidism and ophthalmopathy. Study-wide context: It was at initial diagnosis, before any treatment, that peripheral blood was collected.

The hyperthyroidism was newly diagnosed and had lasted under 2 months; the patients were aged 18 to 65. CDR1 SGHAT and CDR2 FQNNGV come from the germline V gene. The CDR3 runs to 14 residues. V was cut by 2 bases and J by 2 bases, with 10 bases left in between. At least ten counts were recorded for this clonotype. Antigen: not known. Regarding the study as a whole: A model using 13 V-J features told ophthalmopathy apart from stable hyperthyroidism.

Amplification of TCR beta CDR3 regions was performed using RNA transcripts as template. HTBI primers were employed in a first-round RT-PCR of the TCR CDR3. TCRdb reprocessed the multiplex PCR reads with MiXCR, giving one entry per CDR3 protein. The sample consists of roughly 510,000 distinct CDR3 sequences, less than 25% of them appearing once. This chain joins TRBV11-2 and TRBJ2-7, with no clear D. The sample comprised blood. This TCR was recovered from a man between 18 and 35 years old with Graves' hyperthyroidism. The CDR3 bases are TGTGCCAGCAGCTTACGCGACAATACCTACGAGCAGTACTTC. It is translated as CASSLRDNTYEQYF.